The source of this T cell receptor beta chain is a study of spatial heterogeneity in lung cancer (dated by TCRdb to about 2019). About the full investigation: Beta-chain transcripts were consistently detected in greater numbers than alpha-chain transcripts, which likely reflects a higher abundance of beta-chain transcripts. At surgery, hundreds of tumor regions, almost 65 matched nontumor lung samples and 56 PBMC samples were TCR-sequenced for both alpha and beta chains. The study quantitatively compared TCR alpha and beta repertoires across multiple tumor regions, matched nontumor lung and blood in non-small cell lung cancer. In the raw uncorrected reads, each unique combination of TCR and UMI appeared on average more than ten times. TCR repertoire features were related to nonsynonymous mutation counts determined by whole-exome sequencing of tumor tissue. Overall results and qualifications from the work: Ubiquitous expanded tumor TCRs were detected in blood more often at tumor resection than at routine follow-up. Confirming at a functional level the hypothesis that regional TCRs recognize regional mutations was considered to require additional single-cell paired TCR alpha and beta sequencing.

Reading the germline V gene (reference sequence) gives CDR1 SEHNR and CDR2 FQNEAQ. From its cysteine to its phenylalanine, the CDR3 spans 16 amino acids. CDR3 DNA only is kept here, 48 bases in frame from base 1. The trim is 5 bases for V and 0 bases for J, with a gap of 15 bases between the germline ends. Libraries were constructed by 5' RACE. The run used a NextSeq 500. To allow correction of PCR and sequencing errors, the TCR library protocol tagged every TCR cDNA molecule with a unique molecular identifier. As for the authors' bioinformatics: TCR identification, UMI-based error correction and CDR3 extraction were performed with Decombinator tools. Expanded TCRs were defined as those above a frequency of 2 per 1,000, corresponding to the top 1% of the tumor frequency distribution. Renyi diversity was calculated using the R vegan package after each repertoire was subsampled 100 times to 5,000 TCRs. CDR3 similarity networks were built from amino acid triplet string-kernel similarity, connecting CDR3s with pairwise similarity above 0.82. TCRdb's own reprocessing of the public reads used fastp at Q25 and MiXCR and kept productive beta chains. Rows with a matching CDR3 protein are joined into one entry that keeps the most common DNA and genes. The V and J calls come from TCRdb's annotation, not from the publication. For this sample the table gives some 5,000 distinct CDR3 sequences, of which around a third were detected only once. Around 3.4% of the sample belongs to the ten largest clones.

The sample's time point, from its label and the paper: sample taken at primary tumor resection. Without any cell sorting, TCR sequencing was performed on whole RNA extracted either from tumor and nontumor lung tissue or from cryopreserved PBMC samples. Donors were some 78 patients with early-stage, untreated non-small cell lung cancer from the lung TRACERx cohort. Only patients with enough RNA available from two or more tumor regions were chosen for TCR sequencing. With regard to this clonotype: Its target antigen remains unknown. Per-base quality was not reported, and no clone a single base away is much larger than it. This beta chain is an off-target read within a library intended for alpha chains, so its frequency means little.

Sequencing used PBMCs, obtained at surgery. This sequence was found in a female donor with early-stage non-small cell lung cancer. The chain joins TRBV7-9 to TRBJ2-3; the D segment might be TRBD1 or TRBD2, since each matches 5 bases. This receptor has the CDR3 CASSPRDQLSTDTQYF. The nucleotide sequence is given as TGTGCCAGCAGCCCCCGGGACCAATTGAGCACAGATACGCAGTATTTT.